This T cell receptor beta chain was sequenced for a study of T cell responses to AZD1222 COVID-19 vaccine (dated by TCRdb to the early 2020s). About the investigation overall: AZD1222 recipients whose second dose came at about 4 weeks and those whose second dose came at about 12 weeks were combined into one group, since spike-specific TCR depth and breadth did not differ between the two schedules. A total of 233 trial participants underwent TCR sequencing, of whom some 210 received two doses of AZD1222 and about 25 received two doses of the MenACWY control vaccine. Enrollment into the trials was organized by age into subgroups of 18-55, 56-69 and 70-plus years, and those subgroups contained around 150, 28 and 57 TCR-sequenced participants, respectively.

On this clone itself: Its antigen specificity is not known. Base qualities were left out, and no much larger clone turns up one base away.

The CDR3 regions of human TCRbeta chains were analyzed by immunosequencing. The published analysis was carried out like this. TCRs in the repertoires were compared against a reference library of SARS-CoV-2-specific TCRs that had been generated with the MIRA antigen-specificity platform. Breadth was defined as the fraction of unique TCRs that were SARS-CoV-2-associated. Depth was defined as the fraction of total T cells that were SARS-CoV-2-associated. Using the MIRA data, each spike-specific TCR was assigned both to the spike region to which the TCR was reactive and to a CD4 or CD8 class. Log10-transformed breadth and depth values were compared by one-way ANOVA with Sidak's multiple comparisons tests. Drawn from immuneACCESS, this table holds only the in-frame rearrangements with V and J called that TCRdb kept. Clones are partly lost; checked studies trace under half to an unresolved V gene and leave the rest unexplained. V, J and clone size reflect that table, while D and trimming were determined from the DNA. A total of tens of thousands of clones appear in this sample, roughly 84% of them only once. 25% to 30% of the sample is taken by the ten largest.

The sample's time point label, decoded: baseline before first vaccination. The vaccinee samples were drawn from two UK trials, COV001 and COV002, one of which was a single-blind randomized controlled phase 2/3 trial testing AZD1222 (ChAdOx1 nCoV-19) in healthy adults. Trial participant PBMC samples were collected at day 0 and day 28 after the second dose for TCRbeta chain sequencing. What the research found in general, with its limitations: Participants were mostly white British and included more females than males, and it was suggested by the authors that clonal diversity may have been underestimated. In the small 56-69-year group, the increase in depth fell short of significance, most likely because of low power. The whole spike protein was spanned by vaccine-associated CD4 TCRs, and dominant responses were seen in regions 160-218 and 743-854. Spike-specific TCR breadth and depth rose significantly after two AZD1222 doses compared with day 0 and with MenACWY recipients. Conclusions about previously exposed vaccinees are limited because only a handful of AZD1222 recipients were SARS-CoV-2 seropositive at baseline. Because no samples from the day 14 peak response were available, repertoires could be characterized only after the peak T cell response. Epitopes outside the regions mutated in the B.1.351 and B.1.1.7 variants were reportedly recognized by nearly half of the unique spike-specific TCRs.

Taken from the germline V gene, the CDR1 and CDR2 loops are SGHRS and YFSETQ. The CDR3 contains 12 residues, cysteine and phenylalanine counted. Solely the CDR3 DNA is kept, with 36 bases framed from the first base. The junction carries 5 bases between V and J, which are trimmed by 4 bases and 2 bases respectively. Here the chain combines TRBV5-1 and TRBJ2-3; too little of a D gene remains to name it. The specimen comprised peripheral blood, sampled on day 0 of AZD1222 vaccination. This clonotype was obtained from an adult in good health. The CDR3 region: CASSPSTDTQYF. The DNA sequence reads TGCGCCAGCAGCCCCTCCACAGATACGCAGTATTTT.